A single sample is the source of the 5 T cell receptor beta chains below, sequenced in a study of T cell changes during pregnancy in multiple sclerosis. Using immunoSEQ multiplex PCR, the repertoire was profiled, and TCRdb retains in-frame clones only, with some absent. The sample gives 40,000 to 55,000 clones, 85% to 95% of which show up once; roughly 2.7% is in the top ten. Sample: CD8+ T cells from peripheral blood mononuclear cells, taken in the second trimester of pregnancy. These receptors came from a female donor with multiple sclerosis, enrolled in a pregnancy study.

The chain employs TRBV7-6 and TRBJ2-5; 12 bases line up with TRBD2. Trimming took 5 bases from V and 5 from J; bases not matched to a gene: 6. The germline gives CDR1 SGHVS, CDR2 FNYEAQ. The length of the CDR3 is 15 residues. The CDR3 DNA follows: TGTGCCAGCAGCCTCTCTAGCGGGGGGGCCGAGACCCAGTACTTC. This gives the protein CASSLSSGGAETQYF.

This chain joins TRBV13 and TRBJ2-1; D may be TRBD1 (6 bases). V was pared by 5 bases and J by 5 bases, with 10 bases between. This CDR3 is 13 amino acids long. Looked up from germline, CDR1 is PRHDT and CDR2 is FYEKMQ (reference sequence). CDR3 nucleotides: TGTGCCAGCAGCCCAGGACAGAACAATGAGCAGTTCTTC. This translates into CASSPGQNNEQFF.

The genes are TRBV19 and TRBJ1-6; no reliable D call. CDR1 and CDR2 from the germline V gene are LNHDA and SQIVND (reference sequence). CDR3 size: 14 residues. The V gene lost 5 bases and the J gene lost 13 bases, with 18 bases spanning the gap. DNA of the CDR3: TGTGCCAGTAGTCCCCGGGTCTCTACTCCCCCCCTCCACTTT. Its translation: CASSPRVSTPPLHF.

V gene TRBV2 combines with J gene TRBJ2-7, with 8 nucleotides matching TRBD1. This CDR3 comprises 14 residues. The V segment lost 7 bases and the J segment 2 bases; nucleotides outside the gene matches: 7. Per germline, CDR1 SNHLY and CDR2 FYNNEI. The chain's CDR3 is CASMGTGFTYEQYF. In DNA form, the CDR3 reads TGTGCCAGCATGGGGACAGGCTTTACCTACGAGCAGTACTTC.

The V call is TRBV7-3, the J call TRBJ2-7; TRBD1 aligns across 8 bases. The CDR3 extends over 14 amino acids. Germline CDR1 is SGHTA and CDR2 is FQGTGA. Losses at the gene ends were 5 bases for V and 6 bases for J; bases not matched to a gene: 9. The CDR3 DNA sequence: TGTGCCAGCAGCCTTACCAGGGGGCGCGGCGAGCAGTACTTC. This sequence encodes CASSLTRGRGEQYF.